A single sample gave rise to the 9 T cell receptor beta chains below, sequenced in a study of stem cell transplantation in POMP-related autoinflammatory disease. TCRdb's table, derived via immunoSEQ multiplex PCR, lists solely in-frame clones and lacks some. The sample lists approximately 30,000 clones; 70% to 90% were seen once. Specimen: CD4+ T cells from PBMCs, collected before stem cell transplantation. All receptors derive from a human donor with POMP-related autoinflammation and immune dysregulation (PRAID).

V usage is TRBV4-1 and J usage is TRBJ2-2, with a possible D match to TRBD2 (6 bases). This CDR3 spans 17 amino acids. V was cut by 1 base and J by 1 base, with 13 bases left in between. Germline V gene sequence: CDR1 MGHRA, CDR2 YSYEKL. CDR3 region: CASSQVSWGGNTGELFF. The CDR3 DNA follows: TGCGCCAGCAGCCAAGTATCCTGGGGAGGGAACACCGGGGAGCTGTTTTTT.

This clone was counted a few times. The rearrangement links TRBV6-1 to TRBJ1-2, with D uncertain. Germline V gives CDR1 MNHNS, CDR2 SASEGT. The CDR3 contains 12 residues. Deletions cut 3 bases from V and 4 bases from J, with 6 bases between. CDR3 nucleotide sequence: TGTGCCAGCAGTGATCGACCCTATGGCTACACCTTC. Translating gives CASSDRPYGYTF.

The J gene is TRBJ2-1, the V gene TRBV4-1; 8 bases are a match to TRBD2. The CDR3 length is 15 residues. J lost 6 bases, V lost 1 base, and 5 bases had no gene match. Germline V gives CDR1 MGHRA, CDR2 YSYEKL. The CDR3 region has the DNA TGCGCCAGCAGCCAAGTGGGCGGGAGGTCCAATGAGCAGTTCTTC. This codes for CASSQVGGRSNEQFF.

The chain combines TRBV5-1 with TRBJ1-1, with TRBD1 matching 8 bases. This CDR3 contains 13 residues. V trimming: 4 bases; J trimming: 3 bases; junction bases outside the gene matches: 2. Germline-derived CDR1 and CDR2 are SGHRS and YFSETQ. The CDR3 loop is CASSADRDTEAFF. The CDR3 DNA sequence: TGCGCCAGCAGCGCGGACAGGGACACTGAAGCTTTCTTT.

This sequence joins TRBV5-1 and TRBJ2-1; TRBD2 agrees at 7 bases. Germline CDR1 is SGHRS and CDR2 is YFSETQ. This CDR3 spans 13 amino acids. V shed 5 bases and J 8 bases; nucleotides not matched to a gene: 7. CDR3 nucleotide sequence: TGCGCCAGCAGGATCGGGGGGAGGGATGAGCAGTTCTTC. Encoded protein: CASRIGGRDEQFF.

The chain recombines TRBV7-2 with TRBJ2-2, with 9 bases fitting TRBD2. This CDR3 has 19 amino acids. V trimming: 1 base; J trimming: 7 bases; junction bases outside the gene matches: 16. The germline V gene encodes CDR1 SGHTA and CDR2 FQGNSA. In DNA, the CDR3 is TGTGCCAGCAGCTTAGAAGGGAGAGGAGCGGGAGGAATGATCGGGGAGCTGTTTTTT. Translating it yields CASSLEGRGAGGMIGELFF.

This chain links TRBV5-5 with TRBJ2-3; a possible D gene is TRBD2 (6 bases). The CDR3 totals 16 residues. CDR1 and CDR2 from the germline V gene are SGHKS and YYEKEE (reference sequence). Trimming removed 0 bases from V and 2 bases from J, with 13 bases in between. Here the CDR3 DNA reads TGTGCCAGCAGCTTGGTGGGGACTGGTACCACAGATACGCAGTATTTT. Its protein product is CASSLVGTGTTDTQYF.

A single count supports this clone. The chain employs TRBV5-1 and TRBJ1-3; D remains unclear. This CDR3 contains 13 residues. From germline, CDR1 is SGHRS and CDR2 YFSETQ. V dropped 0 bases and J dropped 7 bases, with 8 bases sitting between them. The CDR3 reads CASSLGTENTIYF. DNA for the CDR3: TGCGCCAGCAGCTTGGGTACCGAGAACACCATATATTTT.

This clone was seen only once. The chain links TRBV6-5 to TRBJ1-4, with D unresolved. The germline gives CDR1 MNHEY, CDR2 SVGAGI. This CDR3 spans 13 amino acids. The ends were cut back, 2 bases at V and 11 bases at J, with 12 bases in the middle. In DNA, the CDR3 is TGTGCCAGCAGTTACGGAGACCCGGAGAAACTGTTTTTT. It codes for CASSYGDPEKLFF.